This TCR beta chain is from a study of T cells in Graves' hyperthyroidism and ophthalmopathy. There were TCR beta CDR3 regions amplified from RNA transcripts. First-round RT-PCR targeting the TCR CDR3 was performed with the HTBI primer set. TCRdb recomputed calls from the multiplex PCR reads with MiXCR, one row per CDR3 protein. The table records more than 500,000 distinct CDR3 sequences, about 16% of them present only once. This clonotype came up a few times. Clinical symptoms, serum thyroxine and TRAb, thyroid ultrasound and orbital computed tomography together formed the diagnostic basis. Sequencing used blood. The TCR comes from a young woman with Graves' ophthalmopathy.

The CDR3 DNA reads as TGCGCCAGCAGCCAAGGAGGAGGGACCGGACACAGCACCGGGGAGCTGTTTTTT. Residues: CASSQGGGTGHSTGELFF. The chain uses TRBV4-3 and TRBJ2-2, with TRBD2 as a possible D gene (6 bases). In germline, CDR1 is LGHNA, CDR2 YSLEER. V was pared by 1 base and J by 4 bases, with 19 bases between. This CDR3 is built from 18 residues.